Shown below are 20 T cell receptor beta chains from a single sample sequenced in a study of chemoradiotherapy in HPV16-positive cancers. Sequencing used immunoSEQ multiplex PCR; TCRdb keeps in-frame clones, though not all of them. The table includes several thousand clones, under 80% detected once. The sample was taken from a patient who underwent chemoradiotherapy. The receptor source for this set is a human donor with HPV-associated anogenital cancer.

This clone was picked up a small number of times. Within the sample, other DNA sequences also encode this same CDR3. The V gene is TRBV5-1, the J gene TRBJ2-5, with TRBD1 as a possible D gene (6 bases). CDR1 and CDR2 from the germline V gene are SGHRS and YFSETQ. V lost 3 bases and J lost 1, with 10 bases in between. There are 14 residues in the CDR3. CDR3 residues: CASSSGQFQETQYF. CDR3 in DNA: TGCGCCAGCAGCTCGGGACAATTCCAAGAGACCCAGTACTTC.

The rearrangement links TRBV25-1 to TRBJ1-2, with TRBD1 identical over 8 bases. CDR3 length equals 12 residues. Germline CDR1 MGHDK, CDR2 SYGVNS. After removal of 8 bases from V and 6 bases from J, the junction contained 5 bases not matched to a gene. CDR3 nucleotide sequence: TGTGCCAGCGCTACAGGGGGAGATGGCTACACCTTC. This codes for CASATGGDGYTF.

V gene TRBV11-3 combines with J gene TRBJ2-1; TRBD2 agrees at 12 bases. Looked up from germline, CDR1 is SGHNT and CDR2 is YENEEA. The CDR3 totals 17 residues. V shed 0 bases, J shed 2 bases, and the junction held 2 bases outside the gene matches. CDR3 sequence reads: CASSLELAGGAYNEQFF. The CDR3 region has the DNA TGTGCCAGCAGCTTAGAACTAGCGGGGGGTGCCTACAATGAGCAGTTCTTC.

The chain joins TRBV29-1 to TRBJ2-2, with 8 nucleotides matching TRBD2. This CDR3 spans 16 amino acids. The germline V gene has CDR1 SQVTM and CDR2 ANQGSEA. Trimming removed 8 bases from V and 4 bases from J; junction bases left unmatched: 15. Written as DNA, the CDR3 is TGCAGCCTGGGGGGATACGGGGGGGGCGGCACCGGGGAGCTGTTTTTT. This translates into CSLGGYGGGGTGELFF.

This clone has just a few counts. V gene TRBV7-6 combines with J gene TRBJ1-5, with D perhaps matching TRBD1 (6 bases). V was pared by 1 base and J by 2 bases, with 12 bases between. The germline gives CDR1 SGHVS, CDR2 FNYEAQ. This CDR3 has 16 residues. CDR3 nucleotide sequence: TGTGCCAGCAGCTTAGGCTCCTACAGGGGCAATCAGCCCCAGCATTTT. As protein: CASSLGSYRGNQPQHF.

The chain joins TRBV10-3 to TRBJ2-2; 7 nucleotides align to TRBD1. The CDR3 is made up of 15 amino acids. Losses at the gene ends were 1 base for V and 8 bases for J; bases not matched to a gene: 7. Germline loops: CDR1 ENHRY, CDR2 SYGVKD. CDR3 sequence (DNA): TGTGCCATCAGTGAGTTCCGCGGACAGGCTGGGGAGCTGTTTTTT. This translates into CAISEFRGQAGELFF.

This chain links TRBV30 with TRBJ1-2; TRBD1 is a possible D gene (5 bases). This CDR3 contains 14 residues. CDR1 is GTSNPN and CDR2 is SVGIG in the germline V gene (reference sequence). Trimming removed 4 bases from V and 3 bases from J, with 15 bases in between. CDR3 in DNA: TGTGCCTGGAAAGCGTCAGGAGGGGACTATGGCTACACCTTC. It is translated as CAWKASGGDYGYTF.

The chain is built from TRBV9 and TRBJ1-2; TRBD1 agrees at 7 bases. The germline V gene has CDR1 SGDLS and CDR2 YYNGEE. The CDR3 spans 13 residues. V lost 4 bases, J lost 2 bases, and 2 bases stayed unmatched. The CDR3: CASSTQGNYGYTF. Here the CDR3 DNA reads TGTGCCAGCAGCACACAGGGGAACTATGGCTACACCTTC. The complete variable domain, with remaining parts taken from reference TRBV9 and TRBJ1-2, reads DSGVTQTPKHLITATGQRVTLRCSPRSGDLSVYWYQQSLDQGLQFLIQYYNGEERAKGNILERFSAQQFPDLHSELNLSSLELGDSALYFCASSTQGNYGYTFGSGTRLTVV.

The chain has TRBV6-5 and TRBJ1-5; TRBD1 might be the D (6 bases). The CDR3 covers 14 residues. CDR1 is MNHEY and CDR2 is SVGAGI in the germline V gene. V lost 6 bases and J 7 bases, leaving 16 bases between the germline ends. The CDR3 sequence: CASSRVGGQQPQHF. CDR3 bases: TGTGCCAGCAGCAGGGTTGGGGGGCAACAGCCCCAGCATTTT.

The chain is built from TRBV19 and TRBJ1-6; perhaps TRBD1 as D (5 bases). Per the germline V gene, CDR1 is LNHDA and CDR2 is SQIVND (reference sequence). Deletions cut 5 bases from V and 8 bases from J, with 10 bases between. CDR3 length: 13 amino acids. The CDR3 DNA is TGTGCCAGTAGTGAGGGGCTCGATTCACCCCTCCACTTT. Residues: CASSEGLDSPLHF.

This rearrangement joins TRBV5-6 to TRBJ2-7; D may be TRBD1 or TRBD2 (5 bases each). Trimming pared 0 bases from V and 9 bases from J, leaving 13 bases between. The CDR3 has 13 amino acids. CDR1 SGHDT and CDR2 YYEEEE come from the germline V gene. The CDR3 region is CASSLAGTLGQYF. For the CDR3, the DNA is TGTGCCAGCAGCTTGGCTGGGACCCTGGGGCAGTACTTC. Full variable domain (remainder filled in from reference TRBV5-6 and TRBJ2-7): DAGVTQSPTHLIKTRGQQVTLRCSPKSGHDTVSWYQQALGQGPQFIFQYYEEEERQRGNFPDRFSGHQFPNYSSELNVNALLLGDSALYLCASSLAGTLGQYFGPGTRLTVT.

This chain uses TRBV28 with TRBJ1-6, with TRBD1 matching 10 bases. CDR1 and CDR2 from the germline V gene are MDHEN and SYDVKM. V lost 5 bases to trimming and J lost 11 bases; unmatched junction nucleotides: 6. CDR3 length: 14 residues. The CDR3 DNA reads as TGTGCCAGCAGTCGGGGGACAGGGGTCCCACCCCTCCACTTT. Amino acids: CASSRGTGVPPLHF.

The gene calls are TRBV5-8 and TRBJ1-2, with D maybe TRBD1 (5 bases). The CDR3 spans 14 residues. The V end lost 1 base, the J end lost 8 bases, and 15 bases lay between the germline ends. Germline lookup yields CDR1 SGHTS and CDR2 YDEGEE. CDR3 loop: CASSLRGTTDGYTF. The CDR3, as DNA: TGTGCCAGCAGCTTGAGAGGGACGACGGACGGCTACACCTTC.

This sequence joins TRBV4-1 and TRBJ2-2; 10 nucleotides match TRBD1. V lost 2 bases to trimming and J lost 3 bases; unmatched junction nucleotides: 6. Germline-derived CDR1 and CDR2 are MGHRA and YSYEKL. The CDR3 has 17 amino acids. CDR3 DNA: TGCGCCAGCAGCCAACACGAGGGGACAGGGGACACCGGGGAGCTGTTTTTT. Protein product: CASSQHEGTGDTGELFF.

This clone was picked up a small number of times. This chain connects TRBV19 to TRBJ1-4, with D unclear. CDR1 and CDR2 from the germline V gene are LNHDA and SQIVND (reference sequence). V lost 5 bases to trimming and J lost 6 bases, with 13 bases between them. There are 14 residues in the CDR3. The CDR3 DNA reads as TGTGCCAGTAGTCAGCTAAGTCGGGATGAAAAACTGTTTTTT. This sequence encodes CASSQLSRDEKLFF.

CDR3 DNA sequence: TGTGCCAGCAGCTCGTACAGGGCACCCTACGAGCAGTACTTC. As protein: CASSSYRAPYEQYF. This chain uses TRBV7-3 with TRBJ2-7; D may be TRBD1 (6 bases). Looked up from germline, CDR1 is SGHTA and CDR2 is FQGTGA. The germline V and J ends were trimmed by 4 bases and 2 bases, with 12 bases remaining between them. This CDR3 comprises 14 residues.

A few counts support this clone. The CDR3 bases are TGTGCCACCGCGTTTAGCCGGAACACTGAAGCTTTCTTT. Its protein product is CATAFSRNTEAFF. The rearrangement uses TRBV19 and TRBJ1-1, with D uncertain. Germline CDR1 LNHDA, CDR2 SQIVND (reference sequence). The V and J ends lost 10 bases and 1 base respectively, with 13 bases between them. The CDR3 is made up of 13 amino acids.

J is TRBJ1-5 and V is TRBV19; D gene ambiguous. V dropped 6 bases and J dropped 2 bases, with 8 bases sitting between them. This CDR3 contains 13 residues. The germline V gene encodes CDR1 LNHDA and CDR2 SQIVND (reference sequence). The CDR3 DNA reads TGTGCCAGTAGGCAGGAACGCAATCAGCCCCAGCATTTT. Translated: CASRQERNQPQHF.

V and J are TRBV5-1 and TRBJ2-2; the D gene could be TRBD1 or TRBD2 (5 bases each). CDR1 and CDR2 (germline): SGHRS, YFSETQ. This CDR3 comprises 17 residues. V was cut by 0 bases and J by 2 bases, with 14 bases left in between. The CDR3 loop is CASSLVRGEHNTGELFF. CDR3 DNA sequence: TGCGCCAGCAGCTTGGTACGGGGCGAACATAACACCGGGGAGCTGTTTTTT.

This sequence joins TRBV18 and TRBJ2-1; D tentatively fits TRBD1 or TRBD2 (5 bases each). The CDR3 loop spans 14 amino acids. The V end lost 2 bases, the J end lost 3 bases, and 8 bases lay between the germline ends. Germline V gene data show CDR1 as KGHSH and CDR2 as LQKENI. The CDR3 loop reads CASSPGTLYNEQFF. In nucleotides, the CDR3 is TGTGCCAGCTCACCAGGGACCCTCTACAATGAGCAGTTCTTC. The whole variable domain, remainder taken from reference TRBV18 and TRBJ2-1, is NAGVMQNPRHLVRRRGQEARLRCSPMKGHSHVYWYRQLPEEGLKFMVYLQKENIIDESGMPKERFSAEFPKEGPSILRIQQVVRGDSAAYFCASSPGTLYNEQFFGPGTRLTVL.